These 31 T cell receptor beta chains came from one sample sequenced in a study of T cell responses to AZD1222 COVID-19 vaccine (dated by TCRdb to the early 2020s). The sample's time point label, in plain terms: baseline before first vaccination. Libraries were prepared through the immunoSEQ multiplex PCR assay. Entries here come from immuneACCESS through TCRdb and include only in-frame sequences with V and J called. Some clones fail to appear in such tables; in the studies checked, an unresolved V gene covers under half of the shortfall, and the cause of the remainder is unknown. The sample table records 150,000 or so clones; about nine tenths of these occur just once. In total, the top ten clones hold 5% to 5.5% of the sample. Specimen: peripheral blood, collected on day 0 of AZD1222 vaccination. The receptors shown here come from an adult in good health.

For the CDR3, the DNA is TGTGCCATCAGTGTGGCCACTAGCGGGAGAGGCTACGAGCAGTACTTC. It codes for CAISVATSGRGYEQYF. J is TRBJ2-7 and V is TRBV10-3; the match to TRBD2 covers 11 bases. The CDR3 runs to 16 residues. V lost 4 bases and J lost 3; bases outside the gene matches: 8. Germline CDR1 ENHRY, CDR2 SYGVKD.

This CDR3 is CASSLVRETQYF. Written as DNA, the CDR3 is TGTGCCAGCAGCTTAGTCCGCGAGACCCAGTACTTC. This chain connects TRBV7-9 to TRBJ2-5; D unclear. V was shortened by 1 base and J by 5 bases, with 5 bases between the two germline ends. This CDR3 has 12 amino acids. The germline V gene has CDR1 SEHNR and CDR2 FQNEAQ (reference sequence).

The V call is TRBV30, the J call TRBJ2-2, with 14 bases matching TRBD2. CDR3 length: 16 residues. Germline trimming cut 8 bases from V and 5 bases from J; bases unmatched to any gene: 10. CDR1 GTSNPN and CDR2 SVGIG come from the germline V gene (reference sequence). CDR3 nucleotides: TGTGCCGGGATGGGACTAGCGGGAGTAGATACCGGGGAGCTGTTTTTT. Its protein product is CAGMGLAGVDTGELFF.

The V gene is TRBV7-8, the J gene TRBJ1-2, with D tentatively TRBD1 (5 bases). The CDR3 extends over 19 amino acids. CDR1 is SGHVS, CDR2 FQNEAQ, per germline. V was cut by 4 bases and J by 4 bases, with 28 bases left in between. This CDR3 is CASSSTPRGRLSGPYGYTF. CDR3 nucleotide sequence: TGTGCCAGCAGCTCAACCCCCAGAGGGAGGCTTTCAGGGCCCTATGGCTACACCTTC.

The J gene is TRBJ1-1, the V gene TRBV7-3; D not certain. This CDR3 is 13 amino acids long. The V gene lost 3 bases and the J gene lost 0 bases, with 5 bases spanning the gap. CDR1 is SGHTA, CDR2 FQGTGA, per germline. The CDR3 region is CASSFGMNTEAFF. DNA of the CDR3: TGTGCCAGCAGCTTCGGTATGAACACTGAAGCTTTCTTT.

The chain employs TRBV3-1 (or the pseudogene TRBV3-2) and TRBJ1-2; unclear D gene. Germline V gives CDR1 LGHDT, CDR2 YNNKEL (reference sequence). The germline V and J ends were trimmed by 2 bases and 6 bases, with 10 bases remaining between them. CDR3 length: 13 residues. CDR3 sequence (DNA): TGTGCCAGCAGCCAATGGACTGGAGATGGCTACACCTTC. The encoded protein is CASSQWTGDGYTF.

The V call is TRBV14, the J call TRBJ2-5, with D possibly being TRBD1 (5 bases). V shed 0 bases and J shed 6 bases, with 20 bases lying between them. In germline, CDR1 is SGHDN, CDR2 FVKESK. This CDR3 has 17 amino acids. CDR3: CASSQDPTDWKKKTQYF. In DNA form, the CDR3 reads TGTGCCAGCAGCCAAGATCCGACAGATTGGAAAAAGAAGACCCAGTACTTC. The entire variable domain, with the rest obtained from reference TRBV14 and TRBJ2-5, is as follows: EAGVTQFPSHSVIEKGQTVTLRCDPISGHDNLYWYRRVMGKEIKFLLHFVKESKQDESGMPNNRFLAERTGGTYSTLKVQPAELEDSGVYFCASSQDPTDWKKKTQYFGPGTRLLVL.

The chain combines TRBV2 with TRBJ1-2; D is possibly TRBD1 (6 bases). The CDR3 covers 13 residues. Germline assignment: CDR1 SNHLY and CDR2 FYNNEI. V was trimmed by 6 bases and J by 2 bases, leaving 10 bases between them. In DNA, the CDR3 is TGTGCCAGCAGCGCAGGGGAAAACTATGGCTACACCTTC. Protein sequence: CASSAGENYGYTF.

The gene calls are TRBV3-1 (or the pseudogene TRBV3-2) and TRBJ2-7; 7 bases align to TRBD2. After removal of 1 base from V and 2 bases from J, the junction contained 5 bases not matched to a gene. This CDR3 region has 15 residues. CDR1 is LGHDT, CDR2 YNNKEL, per germline (reference sequence). CDR3 loop: CASSQVPSGTYEQYF. The CDR3 coding sequence is TGTGCCAGCAGCCAAGTGCCTAGCGGCACCTACGAGCAGTACTTC.

V and J are TRBV6-2 or TRBV6-3 and TRBJ2-5; D is unclear. The CDR3 has 12 amino acids. The germline CDR1 and CDR2 sequences are MNHEY and SVGEGT. Trimming took 4 bases from V and 0 from J, leaving 3 bases between them. CDR3 nucleotides: TGTGCCAGCAGTTTTTACCAAGAGACCCAGTACTTC. As protein: CASSFYQETQYF.

V is TRBV19 and J is TRBJ1-3; no definite D call. Germline CDR1 reads LNHDA; CDR2 reads SQIVND (reference sequence). This CDR3 has 13 amino acids. Between the trimmed V and J ends, which lost 8 bases and 0 bases, there was a span of 8 bases. In DNA, the CDR3 is TGTGCCAGTGCAAGGGCCTCTGGAAACACCATATATTTT. It translates to CASARASGNTIYF.

This chain connects TRBV4-3 to TRBJ2-7; D gene ambiguous. The germline CDR1 and CDR2 sequences are LGHNA and YSLEER. V was clipped by 3 bases and J by 5 bases, with 17 bases between them. This CDR3 region has 15 residues. The CDR3 DNA reads TGCGCCAGCAGCCATTCGCTTAGCACTGGGGACGAGCAGTACTTC. Amino acids: CASSHSLSTGDEQYF.

This clone occurred once. The rearrangement joins TRBV7-9 to TRBJ1-2, with a weak D call TRBD1 (6 bases). Trimming removed 1 base from V and 7 bases from J, with 10 bases in between. This CDR3 is built from 13 residues. CDR1 SEHNR and CDR2 FQNEAQ come from the germline V gene (reference sequence). CDR3 nucleotide sequence: TGTGCCAGCAGCTTAGACAGGGTTCGTGGCTACACCTTC. It is translated as CASSLDRVRGYTF.

This rearrangement joins TRBV10-3 to TRBJ1-1; D call uncertain. The CDR3 totals 13 residues. V lost 6 bases, J lost 4 bases, and 12 bases lay in between. Germline CDR1 reads ENHRY; CDR2 reads SYGVKD. The CDR3 region is CAIRGAVGTEAFF. The CDR3 bases are TGTGCCATCAGGGGAGCCGTAGGCACTGAAGCTTTCTTT.

The chain has TRBV6-4 and TRBJ2-7; 9 bases are a match to TRBD2. The CDR3 runs to 15 residues. The J segment lost 0 bases and the V segment lost 8 bases, leaving 8 bases of the junction unmatched. Germline V gene data show CDR1 as MRHNA and CDR2 as SNTAGT. The CDR3 region is CASAFLAGPSYEQYF. In DNA, the CDR3 is TGTGCCAGCGCTTTCCTAGCGGGGCCCTCCTACGAGCAGTACTTC.

V is TRBV7-3 and J is TRBJ2-1; TRBD2 aligns across 9 bases. V gave up 6 bases and J gave up 9 bases; unmatched junction bases: 6. The CDR3 has 13 residues. Germline CDR1 is SGHTA and CDR2 is FQGTGA. CDR3 nucleotides: TGTGCCAGCAGTAGCGGGAGAGTCGGTGAGCAGTTCTTC. It specifies CASSSGRVGEQFF.

The chain is built from TRBV5-1 and TRBJ2-7; the match to TRBD2 covers 7 bases. V lost 3 bases to trimming and J lost 9 bases; unmatched junction nucleotides: 6. In germline, CDR1 is SGHRS, CDR2 YFSETQ. CDR3 length: 12 residues. CDR3 in DNA: TGCGCCAGCAGCTACCGGGGGGTAGGGCAGTACTTC. It specifies CASSYRGVGQYF.

The chain employs TRBV5-6 and TRBJ2-7; possibly TRBD1 or TRBD2 for D (6 bases each). This CDR3 has 16 amino acids. V was cut by 1 base and J by 2 bases, with 16 bases left in between. Germline V gene data show CDR1 as SGHDT and CDR2 as YYEEEE. The CDR3 nucleotides are TGTGCCAGCAGCTTGCGAGGTCGGGGGCCGGCCTACGAGCAGTACTTC. Residues: CASSLRGRGPAYEQYF.

V usage is TRBV12-5 and J usage is TRBJ2-3; D not certain. Per the germline V gene, CDR1 is LGHNT and CDR2 is FRNRAP. Trimming removed 7 bases from V and 3 bases from J, with 8 bases in between. The CDR3 covers 12 residues. CDR3 protein: CASAADTDTQYF. The CDR3 region has the DNA TGTGCTAGTGCTGCCGATACAGATACGCAGTATTTT.

This clone was seen a handful of times. The chain recombines TRBV19 with TRBJ2-1; D remains unclear. CDR3 length: 11 residues. The V gene's germline CDR1 is LNHDA and CDR2 SQIVND (reference sequence). V lost 7 bases to trimming and J lost 9 bases, with 10 bases between them. The CDR3 protein is CASTGGIEQFF. CDR3 nucleotide sequence: TGTGCCAGTACCGGCGGTATTGAGCAGTTCTTC.

DNA for the CDR3: TGTGCCAGCAGTTGGAACCCTACGGGAGGCACTGAAGCTTTCTTT. Protein sequence: CASSWNPTGGTEAFF. The J gene is TRBJ1-1, the V gene TRBV2, with D uncertain. V lost 5 bases to trimming and J lost 4 bases, with 17 bases between them. Looked up from germline, CDR1 is SNHLY and CDR2 is FYNNEI. The CDR3 has 15 residues.

The chain combines TRBV7-2 with TRBJ1-2, with D uncertain. Germline values: CDR1 SGHTA, CDR2 FQGNSA. V lost 2 bases to trimming and J lost 2 bases, with 12 bases between them. The length of the CDR3 is 15 residues. The CDR3 region is CASSLSLMGNYGYTF. As DNA, the CDR3 is TGTGCCAGCAGCTTATCCCTGATGGGCAACTATGGCTACACCTTC.

The table lists this clone with a count of one. This chain links TRBV5-4 with TRBJ1-2, with 7 bases lining up with TRBD1. Germline trimming cut 0 bases from V and 6 bases from J; bases unmatched to any gene: 5. CDR1 is SGHNT, CDR2 YYREEE, per germline (reference sequence). This CDR3 is 14 amino acids long. The CDR3 is CASSLGRGQDGYTF. The CDR3 DNA reads TGTGCCAGCAGCTTGGGGAGGGGGCAGGATGGCTACACCTTC.

V usage is TRBV5-1 and J usage is TRBJ2-2; no firm D call. Between the trimmed V and J ends, which lost 1 base and 6 bases, there was a span of 7 bases. This CDR3 spans 13 amino acids. CDR1 is SGHRS, CDR2 YFSETQ, per germline. The CDR3 sequence is CASSLTGSGELFF. CDR3 sequence (DNA): TGCGCCAGCAGCTTGACCGGGTCCGGGGAGCTGTTTTTT.

A single count supports this clone. The V call is TRBV5-6, the J call TRBJ2-4; TRBD1 is a possible D gene (6 bases). The CDR3 sequence is 15 residues long. CDR1 and CDR2 (germline): SGHDT, YYEEEE. V was trimmed by 3 bases and J by 1 base, leaving 11 bases between them. The CDR3 DNA sequence: TGTGCCAGCAGCTATACAGGGATGGCCAAAAACATTCAGTACTTC. Residues: CASSYTGMAKNIQYF.

The sample holds one count of this clone. This sequence joins TRBV3-1 (or the pseudogene TRBV3-2) and TRBJ1-2; the match to TRBD1 covers 7 bases. The length of the CDR3 is 16 residues. The J segment lost 6 bases and the V segment lost 1 base, leaving 11 bases of the junction unmatched. CDR1 LGHDT and CDR2 YNNKEL come from the germline V gene (reference sequence). For the CDR3, the DNA is TGTGCCAGCAGCCAAGGGTGGATCGGGACAGATCATGGCTACACCTTC. Encoded protein: CASSQGWIGTDHGYTF.

CDR3 sequence reads: CASSLALRSYEQYF. DNA for the CDR3: TGTGCCAGCAGTCTTGCCCTGAGGAGCTACGAGCAGTACTTC. The rearrangement links TRBV28 to TRBJ2-7, with unresolved D. CDR3 length: 14 residues. Trimming shortened V by 5 bases and J by 3 bases, and 14 bases separated the two germline ends. Looked up from germline, CDR1 is MDHEN and CDR2 is SYDVKM.

V and J are TRBV7-3 and TRBJ1-2, with 7 positions matching TRBD1. J lost 6 bases, V lost 4 bases, and 2 bases had no gene match. The CDR3 runs 12 residues. Per the germline V gene, CDR1 is SGHTA and CDR2 is FQGTGA. Here the CDR3 DNA reads TGTGCCAGCAGCTCCAGGGGGGATGGCTACACCTTC. Amino acid sequence: CASSSRGDGYTF.

The chain uses TRBV7-2 and TRBJ1-6, with unresolved D. This CDR3 comprises 14 residues. Trimming cost V 1 base and J 10 bases, with 11 bases left between them. Germline CDR1 and CDR2: SGHTA and FQGNSA. The CDR3 nucleotides read TGTGCCAGCAGCTTAGGTCTAATCGGCTCACCCCTCCACTTT. This codes for CASSLGLIGSPLHF.

The chain employs TRBV3-1 (or the pseudogene TRBV3-2) and TRBJ2-7; 9 bases match TRBD2. The germline gives CDR1 LGHDT, CDR2 YNNKEL (reference sequence). The CDR3 has 14 amino acids. J gave up 1 base and V 4 bases, and 2 bases lay outside the gene matches. The CDR3, as DNA: TGTGCCAGCAGCCGAGGACTAGCGTCCTACGAGCAGTACTTC. Residues: CASSRGLASYEQYF.

V is TRBV10-2 and J is TRBJ2-2; no clear D. V lost 0 bases and J 7 bases, leaving 6 bases between the germline ends. In germline, CDR1 is WSHSY, CDR2 SAAADI. The CDR3 extends over 13 amino acids. CDR3 coding DNA: TGCGCCAGCAGTGAGTCGTCTTACGGGGAGCTGTTTTTT. Translated, it gives CASSESSYGELFF.